These 20 T cell receptor beta chains share one sample of origin, sequenced in a study of blood T cell repertoires in COVID-19. Sequencing was performed with immunoSEQ multiplex PCR; in TCRdb, only in-frame clones are kept and a portion is missing. The sample lists roughly 150,000 clones, 80% to 90% occurring once. Material for sequencing was PBMCs or T cells enriched from blood (not recorded which). These receptor sequences come from a woman in her forties or fifties who had recovered from COVID-19.

The chain employs TRBV18 and TRBJ1-6; TRBD1 agrees at 11 bases. The CDR3 length is 18 residues. Losses at the gene ends were 1 base for V and 9 bases for J; bases not matched to a gene: 11. Germline V CDR1 and CDR2: KGHSH, LQKENI. CDR3 in DNA: TGTGCCAGCTCACCACTTGCCCCGGGACAGGGGGTGGTTTCACCCCTCCACTTT. Its translation is CASSPLAPGQGVVSPLHF.

This clone was detected once. This chain joins TRBV9 and TRBJ2-3; 7 bases are shared with TRBD2. Unmatched junction bases numbered 13, after V lost 3 bases and J lost 3 bases. Germline V lookup: CDR1 SGDLS, CDR2 YYNGEE. This CDR3 spans 17 amino acids. The CDR3 region is CASSDGLRAGNTDTQYF. CDR3 coding DNA: TGTGCCAGCAGCGACGGACTCCGAGCGGGGAATACAGATACGCAGTATTTT. The complete variable domain, with remaining parts taken from reference TRBV9 and TRBJ2-3, reads DSGVTQTPKHLITATGQRVTLRCSPRSGDLSVYWYQQSLDQGLQFLIQYYNGEERAKGNILERFSAQQFPDLHSELNLSSLELGDSALYFCASSDGLRAGNTDTQYFGPGTRLTVL.

The chain links TRBV28 to TRBJ1-3; D gene uncertain. There are 15 residues in the CDR3. Deletions cut 2 bases from V and 4 bases from J, with 12 bases between. Looked up from germline, CDR1 is MDHEN and CDR2 is SYDVKM. The CDR3 coding sequence is TGTGCCAGCAGTTTAGGGTCGGTAGCCGGAAACACCATATATTTT. Translating it yields CASSLGSVAGNTIYF.

The table lists this clone with a few counts. The chain combines TRBV10-3 with TRBJ2-3, with no clear D. Germline CDR1 reads ENHRY; CDR2 reads SYGVKD. Trimming stripped 7 bases from V and 6 bases from J, with 14 bases between. The CDR3 extends over 13 amino acids. CDR3 sequence (DNA): TGTGCCATCAATACGCCTGGAGCGGATACGCAGTATTTT. This gives the protein CAINTPGADTQYF.

V is TRBV27 and J is TRBJ1-6, with D tentatively TRBD1 (6 bases). Trimming took off 4 bases at V and 6 bases at J, with 10 bases between the two ends. The CDR3 is 14 amino acids. CDR1 MNHEY and CDR2 SMNVEV come from the germline V gene (reference sequence). CDR3 nucleotide sequence: TGTGCCAGCAGTTCCCAGGGGCTTAATTCACCCCTCCACTTT. Amino acids: CASSSQGLNSPLHF.

The V gene is TRBV5-4, the J gene TRBJ2-4, with TRBD1 as a possible D gene (8 bases). V shed 4 bases and J shed 7 bases, with 15 bases lying between them. In germline, CDR1 is SGHNT, CDR2 YYREEE (reference sequence). The CDR3 extends over 14 amino acids. The CDR3: CASSTTGGGNIQYF. The CDR3 region has the DNA TGTGCCAGCAGCACTACAGGGGGGGGGAACATTCAGTACTTC.

This clone was found once. The chain is built from TRBV11-3 and TRBJ2-3; no definite D call. CDR1 and CDR2 from the germline V gene are SGHNT and YENEEA. CDR3 length: 14 residues. The V end lost 5 bases, the J end lost 2 bases, and 11 bases lay between the germline ends. This CDR3 reads CASSKIQSTDTQYF. CDR3 nucleotides: TGTGCCAGCAGCAAAATACAGTCCACAGATACGCAGTATTTT.

The CDR3 nucleotides read TGTGCCAGCAGTGCCGGACAGAATGAAGGCTACACCTTC. Its translation is CASSAGQNEGYTF. The chain couples TRBV2 to TRBJ1-2; tentative D call: TRBD1 (6 bases). Germline CDR1 SNHLY, CDR2 FYNNEI. The CDR3 is 13 amino acids. Trimming pared 4 bases from V and 8 bases from J, leaving 14 bases between. Drawing the rest from reference TRBV2 and TRBJ1-2, the complete variable domain is EPEVTQTPSHQVTQMGQEVILRCVPISNHLYFYWYRQILGQKVEFLVSFYNNEISEKSEIFDDQFSVERPDGSNFTLKIRSTKLEDSAMYFCASSAGQNEGYTFGSGTRLTVV.

The table lists this clone with a few counts. This chain uses TRBV7-3 with TRBJ2-6; D perhaps matches TRBD2 (6 bases). Germline V lookup: CDR1 SGHTA, CDR2 FQGTGA. Trimming took off 8 bases at V and 0 bases at J, with 8 bases between the two ends. The CDR3 covers 14 residues. The CDR3 sequence: CASGRGSGANVLTF. CDR3 bases: TGTGCCAGCGGGCGGGGCTCTGGGGCCAACGTCCTGACTTTC. Variable domain in full (rest from reference TRBV7-3 and TRBJ2-6): GAGVSQTPSNKVTEKGKYVELRCDPISGHTALYWYRQSLGQGPEFLIYFQGTGAADDSGLPNDRFFAVRPEGSVSTLKIQRTERGDSAVYLCASGRGSGANVLTFGAGSRLTVL.

The chain combines TRBV24-1 with TRBJ2-1, with D possibly TRBD2 on 6 matching bases. This CDR3 is 13 amino acids long. CDR1 and CDR2 from the germline V gene are KGHDR and SFDVKD. V was pared by 6 bases and J by 9 bases, with 14 bases between. The CDR3 protein is CATSWREEGEQFF. CDR3 DNA sequence: TGTGCCACCAGTTGGAGGGAGGAGGGTGAGCAGTTCTTC.

The rearrangement joins TRBV18 to TRBJ1-5; D may be TRBD1 (6 bases). V was shortened by 6 bases and J by 7 bases, with 16 bases between the two germline ends. Germline-derived CDR1 and CDR2 are KGHSH and LQKENI. This CDR3 spans 14 amino acids. CDR3 nucleotides: TGTGCCAGCTCCCGAGCAGGGGCGGAACAGCCCCAGCATTTT. Its protein is CASSRAGAEQPQHF.

CDR3 residues: CASSYSPPGTEAFF. In DNA form, the CDR3 reads TGTGCCAGCAGTTACTCGCCTCCGGGCACTGAAGCTTTCTTT. The chain is built from TRBV6-5 and TRBJ1-1; no clear D. Germline CDR1 is MNHEY and CDR2 is SVGAGI. The CDR3 totals 14 residues. V was shortened by 0 bases and J by 4 bases, with 9 bases between the two germline ends.

The chain has TRBV7-2 and TRBJ2-3, with D possibly being TRBD2 (6 bases). CDR3 size: 15 residues. The V gene lost 2 bases and the J gene lost 2 bases, with 11 bases spanning the gap. In germline, CDR1 is SGHTA, CDR2 FQGNSA. CDR3 in DNA: TGTGCCAGCAGCTTATTCGGGAGTTTCACAGATACGCAGTATTTT. This translates into CASSLFGSFTDTQYF.

This chain uses TRBV6-5 with TRBJ2-1; 7 positions match TRBD2. This CDR3 is built from 15 residues. Germline V gene lookup returns CDR1 MNHEY and CDR2 SVGAGI. V lost 10 bases to trimming and J lost 8 bases; unmatched junction nucleotides: 17. In DNA, the CDR3 is TGTGCCACCGCCGGTTCGAGGGGAGGGATCCATGAGCAGTTCTTC. Translated: CATAGSRGGIHEQFF.

This chain joins TRBV5-1 and TRBJ1-2, with a tentative D call TRBD1 (6 bases). Germline assignment: CDR1 SGHRS and CDR2 YFSETQ. V lost 6 bases and J lost 5, with 8 bases in between. The CDR3 has 11 amino acids. The CDR3 coding sequence is TGCGCCAGCAATACAGGGTATGGCTACACCTTC. Protein: CASNTGYGYTF.

The chain carries TRBV21-1 and TRBJ2-5; the table's D gene call, TRBD1, was not cross checked with the DNA. TRBV21-1 represents a pseudogene. This CDR3 has 18 residues. CDR3 in DNA: TGTGCCAGCAGCAAATGTGGCAACGGGTCAGGGCACCAAGAGACCCAGTACTTC. This codes for CASSKCGNGSGHQETQYF.

The chain couples TRBV28 to TRBJ1-4, with 7 nucleotides matching TRBD1. The J segment lost 2 bases and the V segment lost 2 bases, leaving 2 bases of the junction unmatched. This CDR3 has 15 residues. CDR1 MDHEN and CDR2 SYDVKM come from the germline V gene. The CDR3 is CASSLTRGTNEKLFF. DNA for the CDR3: TGTGCCAGCAGTTTAACCAGGGGGACTAATGAAAAACTGTTTTTT.

Concerning this clone: In the same sample, other DNA sequences code for this CDR3. CDR3 in amino acids: CASSRQGLNTEAFF. The CDR3 DNA follows: TGTGCCAGCAGTAGACAGGGGTTGAACACTGAAGCTTTCTTT. The chain joins TRBV2 to TRBJ1-1; 8 nucleotides agree with TRBD1. The CDR3 is 14 amino acids. V was pared by 5 bases and J by 0 bases, with 2 bases of the junction left unmatched. Germline values: CDR1 SNHLY, CDR2 FYNNEI.

This chain links TRBV3-1 (or the pseudogene TRBV3-2) with TRBJ1-5; D ambiguous. CDR1 and CDR2 from the germline V gene are LGHDT and YNNKEL (reference sequence). The CDR3 runs 13 residues. Between the trimmed V and J ends, which lost 4 bases and 2 bases, there was a span of 6 bases. This CDR3 is CASSRRGNQPQHF. CDR3 coding DNA: TGTGCCAGCAGCCGGCGGGGCAATCAGCCCCAGCATTTT.

The chain combines TRBV5-1 with TRBJ2-7, with a possible D match to TRBD2 (7 bases). Germline lookup yields CDR1 SGHRS and CDR2 YFSETQ. V gave up 1 base and J gave up 3 bases, with 11 bases separating them. This CDR3 region has 14 residues. The CDR3 nucleotides are TGCGCCAGCAGCTTGACAGGGACTAACTACGAGCAGTACTTC. As protein: CASSLTGTNYEQYF.